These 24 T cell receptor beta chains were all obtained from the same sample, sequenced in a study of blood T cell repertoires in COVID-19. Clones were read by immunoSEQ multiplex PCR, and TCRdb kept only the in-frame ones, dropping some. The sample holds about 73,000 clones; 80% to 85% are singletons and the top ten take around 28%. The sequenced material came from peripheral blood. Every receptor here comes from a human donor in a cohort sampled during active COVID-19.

The DNA of the CDR3 is TGTGCCAGCAGTTATGAGAGGTTGACTGAAGCTTTCTTT. Protein sequence: CASSYERLTEAFF. The rearrangement uses TRBV6-5 and TRBJ1-1, with D hard to call. CDR1 and CDR2 (germline): MNHEY, SVGAGI. The CDR3 runs to 13 residues. With 3 bases removed from V and 5 bases from J, the gap between germline ends came to 10 bases.

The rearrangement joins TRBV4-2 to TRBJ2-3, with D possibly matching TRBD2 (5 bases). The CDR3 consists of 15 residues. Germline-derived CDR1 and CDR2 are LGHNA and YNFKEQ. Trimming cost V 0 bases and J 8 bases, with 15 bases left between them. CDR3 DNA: TGTGCCAGCAGCCAAGATAGCCTAGCCCCGCTTACGCAGTATTTT. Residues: CASSQDSLAPLTQYF.

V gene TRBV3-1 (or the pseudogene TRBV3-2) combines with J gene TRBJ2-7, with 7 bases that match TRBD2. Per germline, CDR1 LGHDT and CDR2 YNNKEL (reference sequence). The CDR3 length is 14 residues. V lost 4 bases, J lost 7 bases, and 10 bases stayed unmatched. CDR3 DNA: TGTGCCAGCAGCCCTCGCGGCGGGAGAAGGGAGCAGTACTTC. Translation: CASSPRGGRREQYF.

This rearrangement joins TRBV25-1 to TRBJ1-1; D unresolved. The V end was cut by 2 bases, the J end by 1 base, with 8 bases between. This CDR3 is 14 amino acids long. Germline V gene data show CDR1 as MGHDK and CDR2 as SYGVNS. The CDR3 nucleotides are TGTGCCAGCAGTGAACCGGGTCGGAACACTGAAGCTTTCTTT. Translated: CASSEPGRNTEAFF.

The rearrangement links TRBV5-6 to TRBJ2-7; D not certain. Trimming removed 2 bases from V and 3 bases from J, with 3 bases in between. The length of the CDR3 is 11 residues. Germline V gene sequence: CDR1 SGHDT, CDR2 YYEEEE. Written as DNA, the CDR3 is TGTGCCAGCAGCTTACACTACGAGCAGTACTTC. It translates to CASSLHYEQYF.

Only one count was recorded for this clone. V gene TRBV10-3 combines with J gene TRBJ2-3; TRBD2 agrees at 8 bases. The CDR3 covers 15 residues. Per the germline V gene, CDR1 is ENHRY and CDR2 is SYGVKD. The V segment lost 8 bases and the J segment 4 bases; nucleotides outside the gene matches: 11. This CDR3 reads CAIRSAGGRPDTQYF. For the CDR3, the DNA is TGTGCCATCCGATCGGCGGGGGGCCGGCCAGATACGCAGTATTTT.

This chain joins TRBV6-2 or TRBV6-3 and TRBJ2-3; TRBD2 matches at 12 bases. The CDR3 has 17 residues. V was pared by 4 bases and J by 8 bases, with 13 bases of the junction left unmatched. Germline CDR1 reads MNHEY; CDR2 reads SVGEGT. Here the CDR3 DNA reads TGTGCCAGCAGTTCCTCGACTAGCGGGGGCCGTCGGGGTACGCAGTATTTT. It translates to CASSSSTSGGRRGTQYF.

The CDR3 nucleotides are TGTGCCAGCTCACAGGCGCGCGGGTATGGCTACACCTTC. Protein sequence: CASSQARGYGYTF. V gene TRBV18 combines with J gene TRBJ1-2; no clear D gene. The ends were cut back, 4 bases at V and 5 bases at J, with 11 bases in the middle. Germline lookup yields CDR1 KGHSH and CDR2 LQKENI. The CDR3 has 13 amino acids.

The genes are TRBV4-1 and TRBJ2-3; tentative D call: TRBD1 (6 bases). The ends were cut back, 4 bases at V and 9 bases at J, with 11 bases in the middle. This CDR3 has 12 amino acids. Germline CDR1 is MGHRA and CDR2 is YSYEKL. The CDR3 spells CASSRAQGTQYF. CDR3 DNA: TGCGCCAGCAGCCGGGCCCAGGGGACGCAGTATTTT.

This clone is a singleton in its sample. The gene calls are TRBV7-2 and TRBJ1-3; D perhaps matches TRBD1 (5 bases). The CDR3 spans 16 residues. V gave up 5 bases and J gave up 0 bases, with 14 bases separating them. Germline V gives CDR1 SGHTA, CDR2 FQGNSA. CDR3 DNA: TGTGCCAGCAGCGGAACCAGGGCGGCCTCTGGAAACACCATATATTTT. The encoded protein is CASSGTRAASGNTIYF. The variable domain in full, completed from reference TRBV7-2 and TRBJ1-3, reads GAGVSQSPSNKVTEKGKDVELRCDPISGHTALYWYRQSLGQGLEFLIYFQGNSAPDKSGLPSDRFSAERTGGSVSTLTIQRTQQEDSAVYLCASSGTRAASGNTIYFGEGSWLTVV.

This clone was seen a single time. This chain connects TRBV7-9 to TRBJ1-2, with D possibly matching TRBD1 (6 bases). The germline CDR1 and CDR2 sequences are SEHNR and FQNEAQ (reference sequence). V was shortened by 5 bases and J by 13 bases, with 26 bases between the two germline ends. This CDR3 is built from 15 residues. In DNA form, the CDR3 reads TGTGCCAGCAGCCCCCCCCGAGGGTTGGGGGGGCGCGGCACCTTC. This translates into CASSPPRGLGGRGTF.

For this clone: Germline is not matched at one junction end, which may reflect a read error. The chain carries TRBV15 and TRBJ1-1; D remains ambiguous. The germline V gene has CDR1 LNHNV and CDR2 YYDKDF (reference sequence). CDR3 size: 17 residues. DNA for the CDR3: TGTGCCACCAGGAGAGCGGGGAGTCGGACTTTAAACACTGAAGCTTTCTTT. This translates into CATRRAGSRTLNTEAFF. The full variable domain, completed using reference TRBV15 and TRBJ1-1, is DAMVIQNPRYQVTQFGKPVTLSCSQTLNHNVMYWYQQKSSQAPKLLFHYYDKDFNNEADTPDNFQSRRPNTSFCFLDIRSPGLGDTAMYLCATRRAGSRTLNTEAFFGQGTRLTVV.

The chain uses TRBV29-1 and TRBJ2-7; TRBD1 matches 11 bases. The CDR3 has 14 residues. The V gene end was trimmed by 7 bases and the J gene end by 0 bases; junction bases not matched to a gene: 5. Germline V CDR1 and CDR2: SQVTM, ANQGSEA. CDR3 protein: CSAGGTGGSYEQYF. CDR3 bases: TGCAGCGCGGGAGGGACAGGGGGCTCCTACGAGCAGTACTTC.

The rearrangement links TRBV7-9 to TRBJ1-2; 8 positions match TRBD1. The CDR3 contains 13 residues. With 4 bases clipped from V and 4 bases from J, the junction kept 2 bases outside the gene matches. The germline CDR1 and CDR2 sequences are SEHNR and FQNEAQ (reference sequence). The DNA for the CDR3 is TGTGCCAGCAGCTGGACAGGGTCCTATGGCTACACCTTC. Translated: CASSWTGSYGYTF.

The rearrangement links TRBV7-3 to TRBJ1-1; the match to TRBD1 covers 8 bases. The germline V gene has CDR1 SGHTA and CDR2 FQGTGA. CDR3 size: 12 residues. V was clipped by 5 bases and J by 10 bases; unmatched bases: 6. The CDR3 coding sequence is TGTGCCAGCAGCCTGCCGGGACAGGTAGCTTTCTTT. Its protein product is CASSLPGQVAFF.

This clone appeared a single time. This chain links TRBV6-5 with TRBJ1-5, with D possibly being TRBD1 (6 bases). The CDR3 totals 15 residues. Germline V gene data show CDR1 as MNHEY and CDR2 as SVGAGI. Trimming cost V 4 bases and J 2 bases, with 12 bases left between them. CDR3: CASSLTGEGNQPQHF. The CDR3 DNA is TGTGCCAGCAGTTTGACAGGCGAAGGCAATCAGCCCCAGCATTTT.

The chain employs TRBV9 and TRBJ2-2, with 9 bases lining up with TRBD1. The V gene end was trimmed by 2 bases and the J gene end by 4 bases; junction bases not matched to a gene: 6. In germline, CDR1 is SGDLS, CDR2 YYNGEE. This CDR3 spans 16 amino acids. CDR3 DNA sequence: TGTGCCAGCAGCGTCACAGGGGGCGCGAGCACCGGGGAGCTGTTTTTT. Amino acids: CASSVTGGASTGELFF.

As DNA, the CDR3 is TGTGCCAGCGGGGGACAGGGGAATCAGCCCCAGCATTTT. It is translated as CASGGQGNQPQHF. The chain recombines TRBV6-5 with TRBJ1-5; 10 bases are a match to TRBD1. The V and J ends lost 8 bases and 4 bases, in that order; junction bases with no gene match: 2. CDR1 and CDR2 (germline): MNHEY, SVGAGI. The CDR3 consists of 13 residues.

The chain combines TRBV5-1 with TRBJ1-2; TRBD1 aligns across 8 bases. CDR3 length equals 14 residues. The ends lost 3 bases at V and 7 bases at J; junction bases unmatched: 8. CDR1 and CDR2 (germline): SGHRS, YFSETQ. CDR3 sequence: CASSSGQGDSGYTF. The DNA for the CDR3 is TGCGCCAGCAGCTCCGGACAGGGTGATAGTGGCTACACCTTC.

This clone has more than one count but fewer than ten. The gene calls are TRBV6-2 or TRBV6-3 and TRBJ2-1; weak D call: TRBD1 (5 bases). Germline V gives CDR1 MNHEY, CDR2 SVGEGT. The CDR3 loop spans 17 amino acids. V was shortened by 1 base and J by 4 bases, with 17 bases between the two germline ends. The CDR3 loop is CASSYLGVHTLYNEQFF. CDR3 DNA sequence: TGTGCCAGCAGTTACTTAGGGGTTCATACTTTATACAATGAGCAGTTCTTC.

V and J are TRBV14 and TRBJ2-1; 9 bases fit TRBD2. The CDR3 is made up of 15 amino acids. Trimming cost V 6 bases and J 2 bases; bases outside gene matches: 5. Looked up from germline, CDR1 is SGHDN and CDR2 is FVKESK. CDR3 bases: TGTGCCAGCAGGGAGACTAGCGGTCCCTACAATGAGCAGTTCTTC. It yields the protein CASRETSGPYNEQFF.

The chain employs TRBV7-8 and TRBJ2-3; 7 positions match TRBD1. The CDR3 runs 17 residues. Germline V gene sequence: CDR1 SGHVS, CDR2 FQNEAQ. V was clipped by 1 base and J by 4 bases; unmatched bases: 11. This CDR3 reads CASSLGPRGRRPDTQYF. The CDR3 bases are TGTGCCAGCAGCTTAGGCCCGAGGGGGCGCAGGCCAGATACGCAGTATTTT.

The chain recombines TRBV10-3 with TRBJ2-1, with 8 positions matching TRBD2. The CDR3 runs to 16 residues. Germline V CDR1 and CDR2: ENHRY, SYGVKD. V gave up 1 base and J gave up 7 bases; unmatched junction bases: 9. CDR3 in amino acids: CAISEYGGPGGNEQFF. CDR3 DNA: TGTGCCATCAGTGAGTACGGGGGCCCGGGGGGGAATGAGCAGTTCTTC.

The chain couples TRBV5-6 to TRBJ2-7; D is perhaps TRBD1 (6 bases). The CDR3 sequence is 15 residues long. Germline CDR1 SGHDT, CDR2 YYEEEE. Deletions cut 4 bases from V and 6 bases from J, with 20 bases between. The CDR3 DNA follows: TGTGCCAGCAGCCACACCTTCACAGGGCCCCGCGAGCAGTACTTC. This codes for CASSHTFTGPREQYF.